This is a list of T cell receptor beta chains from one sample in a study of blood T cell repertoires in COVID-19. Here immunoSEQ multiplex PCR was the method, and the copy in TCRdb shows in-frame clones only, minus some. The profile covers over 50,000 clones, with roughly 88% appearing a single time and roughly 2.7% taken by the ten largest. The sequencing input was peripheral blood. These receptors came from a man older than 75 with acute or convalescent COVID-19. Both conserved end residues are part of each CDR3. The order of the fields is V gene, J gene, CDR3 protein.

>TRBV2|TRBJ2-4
CASSVSGGKNIQYF
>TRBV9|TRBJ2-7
CGGAYEQYF
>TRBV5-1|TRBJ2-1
CASSLPSGGFSYNEQFF
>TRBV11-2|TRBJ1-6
CASSLRDRNNSPLHF
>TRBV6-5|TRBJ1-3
CASWQISGNTIYF
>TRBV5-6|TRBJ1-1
CASSSTPRQRNTEAFF
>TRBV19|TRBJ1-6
CASRTTGGSYNSPLHF
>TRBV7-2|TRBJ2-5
CASSSSGGGETQYF
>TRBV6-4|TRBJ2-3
CASSPLGRGGTDTQYF
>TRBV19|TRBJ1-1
CASKTDRGGTPEAFF
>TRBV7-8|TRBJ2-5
CASSASGTDQETQYF
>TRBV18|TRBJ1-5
CASSGTDSNQPQHF
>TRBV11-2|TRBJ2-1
CASSPLQGVSYNEQFF
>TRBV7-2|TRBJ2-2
CASSFGGVNTGELFF
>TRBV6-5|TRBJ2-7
CASSYGPGETYEQYF
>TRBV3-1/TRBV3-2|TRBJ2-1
CASSLTSGGNEQFF
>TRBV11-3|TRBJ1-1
CASSLSGKNTEAFF
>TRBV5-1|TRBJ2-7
CASRRTGASYEQYF
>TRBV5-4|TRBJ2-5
CASSRTGQETQYF
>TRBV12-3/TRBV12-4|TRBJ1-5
CASSTYSDQPQHF
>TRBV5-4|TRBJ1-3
CASSQGYSGNTIYF
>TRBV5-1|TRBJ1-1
CASSPRDKNTEAFF
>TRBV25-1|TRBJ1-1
CASSSPVGTEAFF
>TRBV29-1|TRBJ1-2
CSVYSQRRYGYTF
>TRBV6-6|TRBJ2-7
CASSYSGQGEQYF
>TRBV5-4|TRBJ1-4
CASSFWTGLSTNEKLFF
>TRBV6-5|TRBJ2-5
CASSYFGLAEETQYF
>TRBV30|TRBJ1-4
CAWNSPGQNNEKLFF
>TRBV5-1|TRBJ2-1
CASVQGGGNSYNEQFF
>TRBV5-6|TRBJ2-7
CASSFGPAGYEQYF
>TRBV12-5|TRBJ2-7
CASGLGRVDEQYF
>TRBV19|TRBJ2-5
CASSNSGQETQYF
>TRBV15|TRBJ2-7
CATSLRLAGEQYF
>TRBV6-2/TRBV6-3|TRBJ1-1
CASSRTGSGNTEAFF
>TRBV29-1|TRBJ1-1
CSVTEGIAEAFF
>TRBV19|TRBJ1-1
CASSMIGRRAFF
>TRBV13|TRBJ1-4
CASSLGKGANEKLFF
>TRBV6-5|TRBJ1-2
CASSYAKPGEGYGYTF
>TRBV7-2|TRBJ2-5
CASSLSPPGRQETQYF
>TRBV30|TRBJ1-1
CAWSKGQGAEAFF
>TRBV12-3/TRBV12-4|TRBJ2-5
CASRQGAQETQYF
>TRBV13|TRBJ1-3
CASSLTGVSGNTIYF
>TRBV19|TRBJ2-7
CASSPRQGEQYF
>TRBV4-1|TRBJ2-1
CASSQGQGLSYNEQFF